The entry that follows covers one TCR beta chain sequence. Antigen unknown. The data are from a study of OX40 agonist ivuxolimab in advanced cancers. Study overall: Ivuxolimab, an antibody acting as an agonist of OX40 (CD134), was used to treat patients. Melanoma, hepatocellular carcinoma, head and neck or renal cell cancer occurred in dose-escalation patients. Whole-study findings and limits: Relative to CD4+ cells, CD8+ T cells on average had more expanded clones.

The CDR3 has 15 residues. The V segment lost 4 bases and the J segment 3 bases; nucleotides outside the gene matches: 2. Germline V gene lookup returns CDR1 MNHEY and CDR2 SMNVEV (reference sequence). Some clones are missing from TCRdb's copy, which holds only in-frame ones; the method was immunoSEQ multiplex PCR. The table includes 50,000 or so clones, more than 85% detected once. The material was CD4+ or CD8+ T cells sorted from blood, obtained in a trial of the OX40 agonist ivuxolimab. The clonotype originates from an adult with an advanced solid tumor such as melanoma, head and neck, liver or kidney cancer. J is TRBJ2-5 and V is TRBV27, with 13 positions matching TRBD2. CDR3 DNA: TGTGCCAGCAGTTCCGGGACTAGCGGGAAAGAGACCCAGTACTTC. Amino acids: CASSSGTSGKETQYF.